Following are 10 T cell receptor beta chains from one sample sequenced in a study of shared clonotypes between healthy human individuals. Sequenced by immunoSEQ multiplex PCR; TCRdb stores in-frame clones only, minus some. This sample has around 610,000 clones; approximately 96% occur once, and the top ten carry approximately 0.12%. Terminally differentiated effector memory CD45RA+ cells were left out of the naive CD8 fraction, which was CD45RO-negative and positively selected for CCR7. Sequencing was done on a sample of naive CD8+ T cells sorted from blood. Source of these receptors: a woman in her 30s in good health.

The J gene is TRBJ2-7, the V gene TRBV19; TRBD2 is a possible D gene (6 bases). The V and J ends lost 7 bases and 6 bases respectively, with 13 bases between them. CDR1 LNHDA and CDR2 SQIVND come from the germline V gene (reference sequence). The CDR3 consists of 12 residues. The CDR3: CASTGDHPEQYF. The CDR3 coding sequence is TGTGCCAGTACGGGAGACCACCCCGAGCAGTACTTC.

The CDR3 nucleotides read TGTGCCAGCAGCTCCGGGACTAGCGGCGACCGTAAGCAGTTCTTC. Protein product: CASSSGTSGDRKQFF. The chain carries TRBV7-9 and TRBJ2-1; 11 nucleotides agree with TRBD2. V shed 4 bases and J 11 bases; nucleotides not matched to a gene: 10. CDR1 is SEHNR and CDR2 is FQNEAQ in the germline V gene (reference sequence). This CDR3 contains 15 residues.

The chain links TRBV4-1 to TRBJ2-2, with 8 bases that match TRBD1. Trimming removed 4 bases from V and 6 bases from J; junction bases left unmatched: 4. Germline V gene data show CDR1 as MGHRA and CDR2 as YSYEKL. The CDR3 extends over 14 amino acids. CDR3 loop: CASSPATGAGELFF. The DNA for the CDR3 is TGCGCCAGCAGCCCAGCGACAGGGGCCGGGGAGCTGTTTTTT.

The chain uses TRBV6-5 and TRBJ2-2; possible D gene TRBD2, 5 bases. Germline-derived CDR1 and CDR2 are MNHEY and SVGAGI. The CDR3 spans 15 residues. The V gene lost 5 bases and the J gene lost 5 bases, with 15 bases spanning the gap. CDR3 in amino acids: CASSPPGKGTGELFF. For the CDR3, the DNA is TGTGCCAGCAGTCCCCCGGGGAAGGGAACCGGGGAGCTGTTTTTT.

V gene TRBV2 combines with J gene TRBJ2-7, with TRBD2 matching over 10 bases. Unmatched junction bases numbered 0, after V lost 1 base and J lost 3 bases. Germline V gene lookup returns CDR1 SNHLY and CDR2 FYNNEI. The CDR3 has 14 amino acids. The CDR3 loop is CASSEGTSGYEQYF. The DNA of the CDR3 is TGTGCCAGCAGTGAAGGGACTAGCGGCTACGAGCAGTACTTC.

The chain combines TRBV7-9 with TRBJ2-1; D remains ambiguous. Germline assignment: CDR1 SEHNR and CDR2 FQNEAQ (reference sequence). Trimming took off 4 bases at V and 0 bases at J, with 7 bases between the two ends. There are 14 residues in the CDR3. CDR3 region: CASSSTSSYNEQFF. The DNA of the CDR3 is TGTGCCAGCAGCTCCACCTCCTCCTACAATGAGCAGTTCTTC. The whole variable domain, remainder taken from reference TRBV7-9 and TRBJ2-1, is DTGVSQNPRHKITKRGQNVTFRCDPISEHNRLYWYRQTLGQGPEFLTYFQNEAQLEKSRLLSDRFSAERPKGSFSTLEIQRTEQGDSAMYLCASSSTSSYNEQFFGPGTRLTVL.

This clone was seen just once. Additional DNA sequences in this sample encode the identical CDR3. The rearrangement joins TRBV6-6 to TRBJ1-5; TRBD1 is a possible D gene (5 bases). The CDR3 is 15 residues long. V was shortened by 2 bases and J by 0 bases, with 8 bases between the two germline ends. CDR1 and CDR2 from the germline V gene are MNHNY and SVGAGI (reference sequence). The chain's CDR3 is CASSYEGNSNQPQHF. The CDR3 DNA reads TGTGCCAGCAGTTACGAGGGGAATAGCAATCAGCCCCAGCATTTT.

V usage is TRBV6-5 and J usage is TRBJ1-1; D ambiguous. V lost 6 bases, J lost 3 bases, and 14 bases lay in between. CDR1 and CDR2 (germline): MNHEY, SVGAGI. This CDR3 comprises 14 residues. CDR3 DNA sequence: TGTGCCAGCAGATCCTCCCCTCGCGACACTGAAGCTTTCTTT. It yields the protein CASRSSPRDTEAFF.

The chain couples TRBV7-9 to TRBJ1-1, with TRBD1 identical over 8 bases. This CDR3 spans 14 amino acids. The germline V gene encodes CDR1 SEHNR and CDR2 FQNEAQ (reference sequence). V lost 2 bases to trimming and J lost 6 bases; unmatched junction nucleotides: 5. CDR3 DNA: TGTGCCAGCAGCTTATTACGGGACAGGCCTGAAGCTTTCTTT. It translates to CASSLLRDRPEAFF. Complete variable domain (other parts from reference TRBV7-9 and TRBJ1-1): DTGVSQNPRHKITKRGQNVTFRCDPISEHNRLYWYRQTLGQGPEFLTYFQNEAQLEKSRLLSDRFSAERPKGSFSTLEIQRTEQGDSAMYLCASSLLRDRPEAFFGQGTRLTVV.

V is TRBV2 and J is TRBJ2-7, with TRBD2 identical over 8 bases. Germline V gene lookup returns CDR1 SNHLY and CDR2 FYNNEI. The CDR3 length is 12 residues. Trimming took 6 bases from V and 3 from J; bases not matched to a gene: 1. CDR3 residues: CASSGRDYEQYF. Written as DNA, the CDR3 is TGTGCCAGCAGCGGGAGGGACTACGAGCAGTACTTC.